The 12 T cell receptor beta chains reported below all come from one sample, sequenced in a study of post-analysis software for immune sequencing data. Study results and caveats: Elevated frequency relative to controls characterized about 5 TRBV segments in patients, TRBV5-6, TRBV5-1 and TRBV20-1 among them.

cDNA libraries for TCR beta contained unique molecular identifiers. MiXCR, applied by TCRdb to the PCR reads, yields one record per CDR3 protein. The sample holds almost 700,000 distinct CDR3 sequences; about 60% are singletons and the top ten take 11%. For these TCRs, the target antigens are not known. Sequenced input: blood. These TCRs come from a girl aged 2 to 10 with multiple sclerosis.

The chain links TRBV2 to TRBJ2-7, with D perhaps TRBD2 (6 bases). CDR3 length equals 13 residues. V gave up 5 bases and J gave up 2 bases, with 10 bases separating them. Germline loops: CDR1 SNHLY, CDR2 FYNNEI. In DNA, the CDR3 is TGTGCCAGCAGTCCTAGCGCGACCTACGAGCAGTACTTC. It translates to CASSPSATYEQYF.

The J gene is TRBJ2-1, the V gene TRBV20-1; 7 bases map to TRBD1. Germline CDR1 and CDR2: DFQATT and SNEGSKA (reference sequence). Trimming removed 6 bases from V and 4 bases from J; junction bases left unmatched: 9. This CDR3 comprises 14 residues. The CDR3 region has the DNA TGCAGTGCCTCGCGAGGACAGGCTTACAATGAGCAGTTCTTC. It encodes CSASRGQAYNEQFF.

The rearrangement joins TRBV7-2 to TRBJ2-7; D is possibly TRBD2 (6 bases). This CDR3 has 15 amino acids. Germline values: CDR1 SGHTA, CDR2 FQGNSA. Trimming cost V 3 bases and J 3 bases, with 15 bases left between them. CDR3 nucleotides: TGTGCCAGCAGCTTTCCGAATTCGGAGGGCTACGAGCAGTACTTC. This codes for CASSFPNSEGYEQYF.

The V call is TRBV4-1, the J call TRBJ2-1; TRBD2 matches 9 bases. The V gene end was trimmed by 3 bases and the J gene end by 0 bases; junction bases not matched to a gene: 3. Germline V gives CDR1 MGHRA, CDR2 YSYEKL. The CDR3 runs 16 residues. The DNA of the CDR3 is TGCGCCAGCAGCCATGGACTAGCGCCCTCCTACAATGAGCAGTTCTTC. Translation gives CASSHGLAPSYNEQFF.

V is TRBV4-1 and J is TRBJ1-4, with D tentatively TRBD1 (5 bases). Germline assignment: CDR1 MGHRA and CDR2 YSYEKL. The germline V and J ends were trimmed by 3 bases and 0 bases, with 8 bases remaining between them. The CDR3 totals 15 residues. The DNA of the CDR3 is TGCGCCAGCAGCCAGGCAGGGACAACTAATGAAAAACTGTTTTTT. It codes for CASSQAGTTNEKLFF.

This clonotype showed up just once. The gene calls are TRBV5-1 and TRBJ2-1; D uncertain. The germline V gene encodes CDR1 SGHRS and CDR2 YFSETQ. Trimming stripped 2 bases from V and 3 bases from J, with 12 bases between. This CDR3 region has 15 residues. The CDR3 nucleotides read TGCGCCAGCAGCTTTAGGGTTCCCTTCTACAATGAGCAGTTCTTC. Its translation: CASSFRVPFYNEQFF.

CDR3 protein: CASSLDPGRDTQYF. The DNA of the CDR3 is TGTGCCAGCAGCTTAGATCCAGGGAGGGATACGCAGTATTTT. The chain carries TRBV7-2 and TRBJ2-3; TRBD2 is a possible D gene (6 bases). V lost 1 base to trimming and J lost 6 bases, with 11 bases between them. The CDR3 covers 14 residues. Looked up from germline, CDR1 is SGHTA and CDR2 is FQGNSA. The full variable domain, its missing parts supplied by reference TRBV7-2 and TRBJ2-3, is GAGVSQSPSNKVTEKGKDVELRCDPISGHTALYWYRQSLGQGLEFLIYFQGNSAPDKSGLPSDRFSAERTGGSVSTLTIQRTQQEDSAVYLCASSLDPGRDTQYFGPGTRLTVL.

This clonotype was recorded a few times. The rearrangement uses TRBV6-4 and TRBJ2-1, with D perhaps matching TRBD1 (5 bases). The V and J ends lost 0 bases and 5 bases respectively, with 5 bases between them. CDR1 is MRHNA and CDR2 is SNTAGT in the germline V gene. The CDR3 contains 13 residues. CDR3 sequence reads: CASSDSDNNEQFF. CDR3 DNA sequence: TGTGCCAGCAGTGACTCGGACAACAATGAGCAGTTCTTC.

V and J are TRBV10-1 and TRBJ2-5; 12 bases align to TRBD1. From germline, CDR1 is WNHNN and CDR2 SYGVQD (reference sequence). Trimming at V came to 4 bases and at J to 5 bases, leaving 5 bases not matched to a gene. CDR3 length: 15 residues. This CDR3 is CASSGRDRGLETQYF. CDR3 sequence (DNA): TGCGCCAGCAGTGGCCGGGACAGGGGGCTGGAGACCCAGTACTTC.

This sequence joins TRBV5-6 and TRBJ2-3; D may be TRBD2 (6 bases). Between the trimmed V and J ends, which lost 0 bases and 6 bases, there was a span of 17 bases. This CDR3 comprises 16 residues. CDR1 and CDR2 from the germline V gene are SGHDT and YYEEEE. CDR3 sequence: CASSLGSSWEVDTQYF. The CDR3 DNA sequence: TGTGCCAGCAGCTTGGGCTCATCCTGGGAGGTGGATACGCAGTATTTT.

This sequence joins TRBV6-2 or TRBV6-3 and TRBJ2-2; D tentatively reads TRBD1 or TRBD2 (5 bases each). The CDR3 is 15 residues long. Germline CDR1 MNHEY, CDR2 SVGEGT. V was cut by 7 bases and J by 4 bases, with 16 bases left in between. CDR3 amino acids: CASTRGVLGTGELFF. The CDR3 nucleotides read TGTGCCAGCACCCGAGGGGTCCTGGGCACCGGGGAGCTGTTTTTT.

The rearrangement joins TRBV4-1 to TRBJ1-1, with TRBD1 matching 9 bases. Germline trimming cut 3 bases from V and 4 bases from J; bases unmatched to any gene: 9. The CDR3 totals 16 residues. The V gene's germline CDR1 is MGHRA and CDR2 YSYEKL. The CDR3 sequence: CASSQEQGALGTEAFF. The CDR3 nucleotides read TGCGCCAGCAGCCAGGAACAGGGGGCGCTGGGCACTGAAGCTTTCTTT.